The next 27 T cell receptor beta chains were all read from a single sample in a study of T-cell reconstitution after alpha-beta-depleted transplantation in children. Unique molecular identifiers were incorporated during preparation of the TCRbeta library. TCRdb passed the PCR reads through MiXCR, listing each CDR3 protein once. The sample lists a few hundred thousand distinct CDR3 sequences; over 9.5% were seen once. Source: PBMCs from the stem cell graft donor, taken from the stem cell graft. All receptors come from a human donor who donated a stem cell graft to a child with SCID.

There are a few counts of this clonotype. CDR3 in amino acids: CASSENRAGYTF. In DNA, the CDR3 is TGTGCCAGCAGCGAAAACAGGGCTGGCTACACCTTC. The chain joins TRBV5-6 to TRBJ1-2, with D tentatively TRBD1 (6 bases). The germline V gene encodes CDR1 SGHDT and CDR2 YYEEEE. CDR3 length: 12 amino acids. Trimming left V 4 bases short and J 7 bases short, with 11 bases between.

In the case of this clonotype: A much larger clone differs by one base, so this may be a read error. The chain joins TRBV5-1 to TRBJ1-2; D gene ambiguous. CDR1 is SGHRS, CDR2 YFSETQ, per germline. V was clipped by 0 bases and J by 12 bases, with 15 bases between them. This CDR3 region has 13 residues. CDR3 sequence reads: CASSLAGRSGDTF. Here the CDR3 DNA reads TGCGCCAGCAGCTTGGCTGGCAGATCCGGCGACACCTTC. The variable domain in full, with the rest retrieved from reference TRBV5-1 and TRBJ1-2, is KAGVTQTPRYLIKTRGQQVTLSCSPISGHRSVSWYQQTPGQGLQFLFEYFSETQRNKGNFPGRFSGRQFSNSRSEMNVSTLELGDSALYLCASSLAGRSGDTFGSGTRLTVV.

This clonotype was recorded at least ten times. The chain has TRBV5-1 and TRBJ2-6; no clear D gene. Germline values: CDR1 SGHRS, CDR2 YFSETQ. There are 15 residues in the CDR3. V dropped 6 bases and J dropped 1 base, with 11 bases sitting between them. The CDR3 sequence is CASTSWGSGANVLTF. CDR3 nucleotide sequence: TGCGCCAGCACCTCGTGGGGTTCTGGGGCCAACGTCCTGACTTTC.

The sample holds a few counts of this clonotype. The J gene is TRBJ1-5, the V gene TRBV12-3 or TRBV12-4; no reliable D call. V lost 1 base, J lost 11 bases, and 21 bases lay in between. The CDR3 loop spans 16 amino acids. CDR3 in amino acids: CASSLEASRVPWAQHF. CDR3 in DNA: TGTGCCAGCAGTTTAGAGGCCAGCAGAGTCCCTTGGGCCCAGCATTTT.

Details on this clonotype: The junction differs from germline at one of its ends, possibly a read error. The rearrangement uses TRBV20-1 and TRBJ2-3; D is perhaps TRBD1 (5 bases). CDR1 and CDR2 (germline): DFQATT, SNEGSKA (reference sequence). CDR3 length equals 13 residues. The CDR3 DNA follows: TGCGGTGCTAGATACCTAGGGGCAGATACGCAGTATTTT. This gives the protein CGARYLGADTQYF.

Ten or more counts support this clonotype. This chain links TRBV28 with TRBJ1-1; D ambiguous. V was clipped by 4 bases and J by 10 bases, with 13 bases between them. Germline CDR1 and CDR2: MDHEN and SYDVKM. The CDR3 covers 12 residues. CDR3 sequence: CASSYYKGTAFF. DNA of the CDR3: TGTGCCAGCAGTTACTACAAGGGTACAGCTTTCTTT. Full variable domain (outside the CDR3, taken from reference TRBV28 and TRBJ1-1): DVKVTQSSRYLVKRTGEKVFLECVQDMDHENMFWYRQDPGLGLRLIYFSYDVKMKEKGDIPEGYSVSREKKERFSLILESASTNQTSMYLCASSYYKGTAFFGQGTRLTVV.

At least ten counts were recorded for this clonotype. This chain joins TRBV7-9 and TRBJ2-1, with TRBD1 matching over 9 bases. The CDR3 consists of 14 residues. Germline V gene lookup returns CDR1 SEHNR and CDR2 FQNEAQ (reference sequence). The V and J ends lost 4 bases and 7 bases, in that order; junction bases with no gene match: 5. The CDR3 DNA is TGTGCCAGCAGCTCCACAGGGGGCGGTAATGAGCAGTTCTTC. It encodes CASSSTGGGNEQFF.

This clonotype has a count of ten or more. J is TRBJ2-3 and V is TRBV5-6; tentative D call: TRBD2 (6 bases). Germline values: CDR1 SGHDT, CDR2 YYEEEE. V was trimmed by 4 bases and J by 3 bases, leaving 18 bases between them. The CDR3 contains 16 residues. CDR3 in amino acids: CASSPTSGAGTDTQYF. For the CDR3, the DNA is TGTGCCAGCAGCCCCACAAGCGGTGCGGGGACAGATACGCAGTATTTT. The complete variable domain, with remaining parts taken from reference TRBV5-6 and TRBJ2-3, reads DAGVTQSPTHLIKTRGQQVTLRCSPKSGHDTVSWYQQALGQGPQFIFQYYEEEERQRGNFPDRFSGHQFPNYSSELNVNALLLGDSALYLCASSPTSGAGTDTQYFGPGTRLTVL.

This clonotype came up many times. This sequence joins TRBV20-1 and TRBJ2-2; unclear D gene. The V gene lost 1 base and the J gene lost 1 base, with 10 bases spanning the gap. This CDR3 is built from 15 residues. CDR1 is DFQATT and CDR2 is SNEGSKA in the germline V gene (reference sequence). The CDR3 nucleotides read TGCAGTGCTAGAGGAGGTCGCGGGAACACCGGGGAGCTGTTTTTT. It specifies CSARGGRGNTGELFF.

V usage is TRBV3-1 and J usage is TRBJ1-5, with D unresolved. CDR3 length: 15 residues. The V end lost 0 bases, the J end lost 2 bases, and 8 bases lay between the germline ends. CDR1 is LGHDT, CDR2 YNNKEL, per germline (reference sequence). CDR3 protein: CASSQDVQGNQPQHF. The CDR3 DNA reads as TGTGCCAGCAGCCAAGATGTGCAGGGCAATCAGCCCCAGCATTTT.

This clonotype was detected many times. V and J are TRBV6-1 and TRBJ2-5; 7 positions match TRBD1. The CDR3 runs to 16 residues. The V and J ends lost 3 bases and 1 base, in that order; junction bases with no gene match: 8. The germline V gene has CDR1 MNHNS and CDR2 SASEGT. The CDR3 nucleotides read TGTGCCAGCAGTGATGGGACAGCCCCCCTCCAAGAGACCCAGTACTTC. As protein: CASSDGTAPLQETQYF.

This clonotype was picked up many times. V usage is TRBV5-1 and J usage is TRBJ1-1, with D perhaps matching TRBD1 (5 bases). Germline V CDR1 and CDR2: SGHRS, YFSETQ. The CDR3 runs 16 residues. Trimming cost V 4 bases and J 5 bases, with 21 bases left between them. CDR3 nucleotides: TGCGCCAGCAGCATTATCCTGGACGGGGGAAATACTGAAGCTTTCTTT. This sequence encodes CASSIILDGGNTEAFF.

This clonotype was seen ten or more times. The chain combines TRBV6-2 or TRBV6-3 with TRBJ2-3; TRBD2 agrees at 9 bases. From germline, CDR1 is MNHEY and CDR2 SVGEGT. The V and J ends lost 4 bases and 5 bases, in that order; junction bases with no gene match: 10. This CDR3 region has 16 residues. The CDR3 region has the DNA TGTGCCAGCAGTTCCCCTGCGGGGGGGATGAGAGATACGCAGTATTTT. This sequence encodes CASSSPAGGMRDTQYF.

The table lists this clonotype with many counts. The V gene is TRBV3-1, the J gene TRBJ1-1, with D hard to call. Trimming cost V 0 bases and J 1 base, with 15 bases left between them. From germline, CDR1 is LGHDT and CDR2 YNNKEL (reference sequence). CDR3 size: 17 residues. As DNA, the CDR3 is TGTGCCAGCAGCCAAGATTTCGGCAGCTTTCCGAACACTGAAGCTTTCTTT. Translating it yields CASSQDFGSFPNTEAFF.

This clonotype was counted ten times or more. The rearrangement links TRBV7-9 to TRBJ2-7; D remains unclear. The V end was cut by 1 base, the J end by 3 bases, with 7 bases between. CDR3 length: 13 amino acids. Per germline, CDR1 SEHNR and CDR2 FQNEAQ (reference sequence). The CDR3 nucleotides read TGTGCCAGCAGCTTAGGAGATCTCTACGAGCAGTACTTC. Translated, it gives CASSLGDLYEQYF.

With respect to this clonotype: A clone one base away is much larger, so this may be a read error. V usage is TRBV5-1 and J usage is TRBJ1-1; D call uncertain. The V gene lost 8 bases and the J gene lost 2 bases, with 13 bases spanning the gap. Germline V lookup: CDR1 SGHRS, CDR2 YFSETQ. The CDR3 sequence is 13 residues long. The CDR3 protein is CARLCPGNTEAFF. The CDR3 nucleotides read TGCGCCAGGTTATGTCCCGGAAACACTGAAGCTTTCTTT.

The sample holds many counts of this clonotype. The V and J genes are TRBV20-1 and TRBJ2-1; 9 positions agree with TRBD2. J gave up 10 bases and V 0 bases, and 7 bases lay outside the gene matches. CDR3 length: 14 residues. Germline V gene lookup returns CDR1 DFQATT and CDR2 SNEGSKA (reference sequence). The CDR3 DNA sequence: TGCAGTGCTAGAGATGCGGGGGGGATCTCCGAGCAGTTCTTC. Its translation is CSARDAGGISEQFF.

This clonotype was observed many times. Written as DNA, the CDR3 is TGTGCCAGCATCGGACAGGGGGCTTATAATTCACCCCTCCACTTT. As protein: CASIGQGAYNSPLHF. The chain combines TRBV6-1 with TRBJ1-6; 11 bases fit TRBD1. This CDR3 has 15 amino acids. V dropped 7 bases and J dropped 4; count of bases not matched to a gene: 3. Germline CDR1 and CDR2: MNHNS and SASEGT.

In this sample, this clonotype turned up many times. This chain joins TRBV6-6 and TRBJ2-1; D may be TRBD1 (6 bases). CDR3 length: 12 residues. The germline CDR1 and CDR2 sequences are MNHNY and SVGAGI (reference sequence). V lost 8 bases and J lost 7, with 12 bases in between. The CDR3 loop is CASLDRPNEQFF. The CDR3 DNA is TGTGCCAGCCTCGACAGGCCAAATGAGCAGTTCTTC.

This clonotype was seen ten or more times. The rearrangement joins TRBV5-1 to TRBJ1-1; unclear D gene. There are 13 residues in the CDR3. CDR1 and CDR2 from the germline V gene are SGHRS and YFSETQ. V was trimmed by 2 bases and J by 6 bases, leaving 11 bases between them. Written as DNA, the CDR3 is TGCGCCAGCAGCTTAGAGGGTTGGGCTGAAGCTTTCTTT. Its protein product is CASSLEGWAEAFF.

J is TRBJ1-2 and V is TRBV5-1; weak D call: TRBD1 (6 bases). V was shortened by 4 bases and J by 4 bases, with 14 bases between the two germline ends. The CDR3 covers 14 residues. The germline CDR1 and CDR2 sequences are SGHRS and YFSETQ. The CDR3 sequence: CASSPDRRIYGYTF. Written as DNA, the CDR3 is TGCGCCAGCAGCCCCGACAGGCGGATCTATGGCTACACCTTC.

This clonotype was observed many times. The CDR3 sequence: CSVAGSNTEAFF. CDR3 sequence (DNA): TGCAGCGTTGCAGGGTCGAACACTGAAGCTTTCTTT. The rearrangement links TRBV29-1 to TRBJ1-1; tentative D call: TRBD1 (5 bases). With 4 bases removed from V and 1 base from J, the gap between germline ends came to 7 bases. This CDR3 has 12 residues. Germline V gene sequence: CDR1 SQVTM, CDR2 ANQGSEA. Drawing the rest from reference TRBV29-1 and TRBJ1-1, the complete variable domain is SAVISQKPSRDICQRGTSLTIQCQVDSQVTMMFWYRQQPGQSLTLIATANQGSEATYESGFVIDKFPISRPNLTFSTLTVSNMSPEDSSIYLCSVAGSNTEAFFGQGTRLTVV.

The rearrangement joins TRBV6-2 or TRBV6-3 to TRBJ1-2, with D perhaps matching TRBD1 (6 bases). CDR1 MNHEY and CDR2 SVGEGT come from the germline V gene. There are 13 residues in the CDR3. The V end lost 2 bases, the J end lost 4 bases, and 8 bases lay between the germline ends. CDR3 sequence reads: CASSYTRGYGYTF. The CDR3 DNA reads TGTGCCAGCAGTTACACCAGGGGCTATGGCTACACCTTC.

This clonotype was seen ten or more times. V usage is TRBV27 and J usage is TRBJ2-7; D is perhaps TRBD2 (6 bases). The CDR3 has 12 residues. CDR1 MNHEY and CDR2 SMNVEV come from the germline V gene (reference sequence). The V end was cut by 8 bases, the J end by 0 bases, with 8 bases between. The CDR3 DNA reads TGTGCCAGCGGGAGGAGCTCCTACGAGCAGTACTTC. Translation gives CASGRSSYEQYF.

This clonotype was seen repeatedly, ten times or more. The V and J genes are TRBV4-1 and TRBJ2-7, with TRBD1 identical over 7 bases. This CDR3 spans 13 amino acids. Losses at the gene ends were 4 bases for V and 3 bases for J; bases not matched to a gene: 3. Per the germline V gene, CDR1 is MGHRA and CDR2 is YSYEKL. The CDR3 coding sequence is TGCGCCAGCAGCCGTACAGGGGACTACGAGCAGTACTTC. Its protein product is CASSRTGDYEQYF.

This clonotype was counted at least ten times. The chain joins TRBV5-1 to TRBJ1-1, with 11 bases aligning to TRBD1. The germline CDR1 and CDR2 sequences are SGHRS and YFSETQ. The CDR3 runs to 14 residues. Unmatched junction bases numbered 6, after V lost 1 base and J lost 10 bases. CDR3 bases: TGCGCCAGCAGCTTGAGCGGACAGGGGGCGCGAGCTTTCTTT. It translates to CASSLSGQGARAFF.

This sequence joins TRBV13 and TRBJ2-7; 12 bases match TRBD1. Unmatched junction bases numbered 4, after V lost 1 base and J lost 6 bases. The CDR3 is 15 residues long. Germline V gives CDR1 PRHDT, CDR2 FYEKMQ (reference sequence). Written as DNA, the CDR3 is TGTGCCAGCAGCTTAGCCGGGACAGGGGGCGTCGAGCAGTACTTC. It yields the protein CASSLAGTGGVEQYF.